Shown below are 5 T cell receptor beta chains from a single sample sequenced in a study of Ad26.COV2.S vaccination and SARS-CoV-2 variants. Treatment: roughly 20 received Ad26.COV2.S at low or high dose, single or two shots; 5 received placebo; per-sample allocation not given. Specimen acquisition occurred on day 63 following the initial vaccine or placebo injection. Sequenced by immunoSEQ multiplex PCR; TCRdb stores in-frame clones only, minus some. Found here are 250,000 or so clones, roughly 85% of them singletons; the top ten hold about 2.8%. The sequencing used peripheral blood, collected in a trial of Ad26.COV2.S vaccine versus placebo. The receptors come from a person aged 18-65 years who received the Ad26.COV2.S COVID-19 vaccine or a placebo.

Concerning this clone itself: One end of the junction varies from germline; a read error may be responsible. The chain uses TRBV6-1 and TRBJ2-1; TRBD1 matches 8 bases. Germline V gives CDR1 MNHNS, CDR2 SASEGT. The CDR3 consists of 14 residues. As DNA, the CDR3 is TGTGCCAGCTGTGACAGGGGTGTTAGGAATGAGCAGTTCTTC. This translates into CASCDRGVRNEQFF.

This clone came up once. This rearrangement joins TRBV15 to TRBJ2-1; possibly TRBD2 for D (5 bases). CDR1 and CDR2 (germline): LNHNV, YYDKDF (reference sequence). The CDR3 contains 14 residues. The V end was cut by 0 bases, the J end by 4 bases, with 7 bases between. CDR3 DNA: TGTGCCACCAGCAGAGAGGGAGAGTACAATGAGCAGTTCTTC. This sequence encodes CATSREGEYNEQFF.

The rearrangement uses TRBV27 and TRBJ2-4; 11 nucleotides line up with TRBD1. V shed 6 bases, J shed 5 bases, and the junction held 9 bases outside the gene matches. Germline CDR1 is MNHEY and CDR2 is SMNVEV (reference sequence). This CDR3 contains 16 residues. Written as DNA, the CDR3 is TGTGCCAGCAGATCAGGCGGGACAGGGGGGCAAAACATTCAGTACTTC. Residues: CASRSGGTGGQNIQYF.

This chain joins TRBV5-6 and TRBJ1-6; D is ambiguous. Between the trimmed V and J ends, which lost 1 base and 8 bases, there was a span of 22 bases. The CDR3 is made up of 18 amino acids. The germline V gene has CDR1 SGHDT and CDR2 YYEEEE. The CDR3 region is CASSLSFTVPRDDSPLHF. CDR3 DNA sequence: TGTGCCAGCAGCTTGTCTTTCACAGTGCCTAGGGATGATTCACCCCTCCACTTT.

The chain joins TRBV7-2 to TRBJ2-2; 13 nucleotides agree with TRBD2. Germline-derived CDR1 and CDR2 are SGHTA and FQGNSA. With V trimmed by 5 bases and J by 4 bases, 4 bases remained unmatched. This CDR3 has 16 residues. This CDR3 is CASSNRLAGGTGELFF. The CDR3 DNA reads TGTGCCAGCAGCAACCGACTAGCGGGAGGCACCGGGGAGCTGTTTTTT.